This T cell receptor (beta chain) was recorded in a study of long-term antiretroviral therapy in people with HIV. Study-wide context: About a decade before 2015, the earliest samples were taken when ART was typically delayed.

Study results and caveats: Blood collection from about 2004 to 2018 possibly occurred under older ART regimens.

As for this clone: What it binds is not known.

Looked up from germline, CDR1 is WSHSY and CDR2 is SAAADI. The CDR3 has 12 residues. The V and J ends lost 6 bases and 9 bases respectively, with 12 bases between them. Sequencing used immunoSEQ v3.0 at survey level. Profiling relied on immunoSEQ multiplex PCR, and the TCRdb table lists in-frame clones only, not all of them. The sample lists some 20,000 clones; over 60% were seen once. This sequence joins TRBV10-2 and TRBJ2-1; D is possibly TRBD1 (6 bases). The specimen comprised unsorted PBMCs, sampled 2.9 years after starting antiretroviral therapy. This TCR was sampled from a woman aged 25 to 39 with HIV. Here the CDR3 reads CASRQGAFEQFF. The DNA for the CDR3 is TGCGCCAGCAGACAGGGTGCCTTTGAGCAGTTCTTC.